Listed below are T cell receptor beta chains from one sample, sequenced in a study of OX40 agonist ivuxolimab in advanced cancers. The table came from immunoSEQ multiplex PCR; TCRdb's copy has only in-frame clones and leaves some out. The data contain approximately 100,000 clones, 90% of them seen just once; the ten biggest clones take up around 1.5%. The sequences come from CD4+ or CD8+ T cells sorted from blood, collected in a trial of the OX40 agonist ivuxolimab. These receptor sequences come from an adult with an advanced solid tumor such as melanoma, head and neck, liver or kidney cancer. The CDR3 runs from the conserved cysteine through the conserved F or W.

v_call	j_call	cdr3_aa
TRBV4-1	TRBJ1-5	CASSQDRGDQPQHF
TRBV6-6	TRBJ2-1	CASSSLGLASYNEQFF
TRBV7-8	TRBJ1-4	CASSLVPGGGATNEKLFF
TRBV5-4	.	CASSFGGRPSSYEQYF
TRBV11-2	TRBJ2-7	CASKDGPYEQYF
TRBV4-1	TRBJ2-7	CASSQELAGAAYEQYF
TRBV11-2	TRBJ2-2	CASSLQGGQNTGELFF
TRBV5-1	TRBJ2-5	CASSLFPRGLAGVRETQYF
TRBV6-6	TRBJ2-2	CASSNQGTGELFF
TRBV7-9	TRBJ2-7	CASSLVSASSGSSYEQYF
TRBV7-9	TRBJ2-7	CASSGTIASYEQYF
TRBV19	TRBJ1-1	CASSLGAGPTAFF
TRBV6-5	TRBJ1-5	CASSLTGDSNQPQHF
TRBV6-1	TRBJ1-3	CASSEAPGVSGNTIYF
TRBV7-9	TRBJ2-7	CASSLATGSGSYEQYF
TRBV21-1	TRBJ2-7	CASSTLMVSYEQYF
TRBV28	TRBJ1-2	CASSPQSGEGGYTF
TRBV27	TRBJ2-5	CASSSGLGEETQYF
TRBV28	TRBJ2-7	CASSCGLAASYEQYF
TRBV7-3	TRBJ2-7	CASSLSGTSGNEQYF
TRBV6-1	TRBJ1-2	CASSEVEGDYGYTF
TRBV7-2	TRBJ2-2	CASSWNPPVRRAGELFF
TRBV10-3	TRBJ2-2	CAISETSGRGTGELFF